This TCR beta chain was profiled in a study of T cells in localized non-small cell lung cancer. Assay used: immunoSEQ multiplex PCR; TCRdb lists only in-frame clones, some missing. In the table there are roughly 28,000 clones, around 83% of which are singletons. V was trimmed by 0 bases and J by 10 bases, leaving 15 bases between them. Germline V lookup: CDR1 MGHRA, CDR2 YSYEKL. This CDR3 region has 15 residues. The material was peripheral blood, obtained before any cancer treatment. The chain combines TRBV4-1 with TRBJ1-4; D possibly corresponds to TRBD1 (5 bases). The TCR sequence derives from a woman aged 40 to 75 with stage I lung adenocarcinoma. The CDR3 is CASSQDSRDLGKLFF. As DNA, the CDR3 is TGCGCCAGCAGCCAAGATTCGAGGGACCTTGGAAAACTGTTTTTT.